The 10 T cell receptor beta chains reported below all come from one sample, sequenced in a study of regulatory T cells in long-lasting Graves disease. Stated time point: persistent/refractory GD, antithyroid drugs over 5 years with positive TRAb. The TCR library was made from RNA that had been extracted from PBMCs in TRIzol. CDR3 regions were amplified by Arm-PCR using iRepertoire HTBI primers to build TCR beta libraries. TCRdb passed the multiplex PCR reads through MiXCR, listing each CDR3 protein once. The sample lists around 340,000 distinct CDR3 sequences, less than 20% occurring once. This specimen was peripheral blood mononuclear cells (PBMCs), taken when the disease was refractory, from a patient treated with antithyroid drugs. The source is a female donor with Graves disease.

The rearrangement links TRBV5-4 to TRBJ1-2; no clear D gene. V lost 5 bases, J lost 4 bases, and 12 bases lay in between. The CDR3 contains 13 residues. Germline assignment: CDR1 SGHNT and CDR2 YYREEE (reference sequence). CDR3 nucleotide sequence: TGTGCCAGCAGTTCGTTGGCGACCTATGGCTACACCTTC. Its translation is CASSSLATYGYTF.

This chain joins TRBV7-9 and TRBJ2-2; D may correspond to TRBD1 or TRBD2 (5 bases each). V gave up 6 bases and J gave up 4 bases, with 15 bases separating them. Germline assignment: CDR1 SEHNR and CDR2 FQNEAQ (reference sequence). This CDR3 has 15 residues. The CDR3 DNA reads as TGTGCCAGCAGGATCGGGACCCCCCGCACCGGGGAGCTGTTTTTT. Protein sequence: CASRIGTPRTGELFF.

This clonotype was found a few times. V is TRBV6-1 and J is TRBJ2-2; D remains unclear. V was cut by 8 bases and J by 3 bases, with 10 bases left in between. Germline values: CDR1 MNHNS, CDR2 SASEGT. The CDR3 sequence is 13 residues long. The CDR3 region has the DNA TGTGCCAGCCGCCACGCCTACACCGGGGAGCTGTTTTTT. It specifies CASRHAYTGELFF.

The CDR3 sequence is CASSLGQTTNEKLFF. In DNA form, the CDR3 reads TGCGCCAGCAGCCTCGGACAGACAACTAATGAAAAACTGTTTTTT. The genes are TRBV4-1 and TRBJ1-4, with D possibly being TRBD1 (6 bases). The germline V gene encodes CDR1 MGHRA and CDR2 YSYEKL. V was shortened by 4 bases and J by 0 bases, with 9 bases between the two germline ends. CDR3 length equals 15 residues.

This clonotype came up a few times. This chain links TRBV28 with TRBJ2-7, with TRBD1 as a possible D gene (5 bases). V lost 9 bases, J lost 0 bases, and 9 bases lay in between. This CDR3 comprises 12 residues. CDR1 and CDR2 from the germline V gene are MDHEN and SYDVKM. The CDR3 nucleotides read TGTGCCAGTAGGGGTCTCTCCTACGAGCAGTACTTC. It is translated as CASRGLSYEQYF.

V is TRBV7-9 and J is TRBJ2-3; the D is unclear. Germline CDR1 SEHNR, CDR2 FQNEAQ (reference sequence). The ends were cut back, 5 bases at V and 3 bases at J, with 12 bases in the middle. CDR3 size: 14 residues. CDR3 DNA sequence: TGTGCCAGCAGCGTGACAACCCGTACAGATACGCAGTATTTT. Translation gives CASSVTTRTDTQYF.

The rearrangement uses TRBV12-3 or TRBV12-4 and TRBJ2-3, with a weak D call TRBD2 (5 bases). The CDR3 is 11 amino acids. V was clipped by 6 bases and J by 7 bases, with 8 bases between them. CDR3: CASRYGNTQYF. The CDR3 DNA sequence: TGTGCCAGCAGGTACGGGAATACGCAGTATTTT.

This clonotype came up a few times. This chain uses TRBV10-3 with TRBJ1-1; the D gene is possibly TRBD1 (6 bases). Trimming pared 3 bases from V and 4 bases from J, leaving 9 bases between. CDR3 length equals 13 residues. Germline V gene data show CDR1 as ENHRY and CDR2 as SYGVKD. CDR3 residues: CAISEQGGTEAFF. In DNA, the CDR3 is TGTGCCATCAGTGAACAGGGCGGCACTGAAGCTTTCTTT.

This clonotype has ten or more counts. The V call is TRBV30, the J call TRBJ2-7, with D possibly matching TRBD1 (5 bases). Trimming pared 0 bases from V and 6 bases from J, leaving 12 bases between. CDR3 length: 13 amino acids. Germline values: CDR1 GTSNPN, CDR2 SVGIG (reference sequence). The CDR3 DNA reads TGTGCCTGGAGTGTTCAGGGAAGGGGCGAGCAGTACTTC. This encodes CAWSVQGRGEQYF.

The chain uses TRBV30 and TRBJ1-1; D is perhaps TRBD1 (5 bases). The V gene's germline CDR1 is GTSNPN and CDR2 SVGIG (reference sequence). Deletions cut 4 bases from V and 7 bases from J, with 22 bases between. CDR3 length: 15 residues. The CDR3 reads CAWNAGFGMGREAFF. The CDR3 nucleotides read TGTGCCTGGAATGCAGGGTTTGGTATGGGACGTGAAGCTTTCTTT. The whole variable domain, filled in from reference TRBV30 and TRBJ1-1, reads SQTIHQWPATLVQPVGSPLSLECTVEGTSNPNLYWYRQAAGRGLQLLFYSVGIGQISSEVPQNLSASRPQDRQFILSSKKLLLSDSGFYLCAWNAGFGMGREAFFGQGTRLTVV.